This T cell receptor (beta chain) was captured by sequencing in a study of OX40 agonist ivuxolimab in advanced cancers. For this clone: Its antigen is currently unknown. The junction differs from germline at one of its ends, possibly a read error.

The germline V gene has CDR1 SSHAT and CDR2 FNYEAQ (reference sequence). The CDR3 spans 13 residues. General study findings and limits: Expanded clones tended on average to be more numerous among CD8+ T cells than CD4+.

The assay was immunoSEQ multiplex PCR, and TCRdb's table has in-frame clones only and misses some. The table has tens of thousands of clones, around 94% seen once. The genes are TRBV7-7 and TRBJ2-7, with D unresolved. Sample: CD4+ or CD8+ T cells sorted from blood, taken in a trial of the OX40 agonist ivuxolimab. The TCR comes from an adult with an advanced solid tumor such as melanoma, head and neck, liver or kidney cancer. The CDR3 region is CASSLTGRDEQYF. CDR3 nucleotide sequence: TGTGCTAGCAGCTTAACGGGCCGCGACGAGCAGTACTTC.